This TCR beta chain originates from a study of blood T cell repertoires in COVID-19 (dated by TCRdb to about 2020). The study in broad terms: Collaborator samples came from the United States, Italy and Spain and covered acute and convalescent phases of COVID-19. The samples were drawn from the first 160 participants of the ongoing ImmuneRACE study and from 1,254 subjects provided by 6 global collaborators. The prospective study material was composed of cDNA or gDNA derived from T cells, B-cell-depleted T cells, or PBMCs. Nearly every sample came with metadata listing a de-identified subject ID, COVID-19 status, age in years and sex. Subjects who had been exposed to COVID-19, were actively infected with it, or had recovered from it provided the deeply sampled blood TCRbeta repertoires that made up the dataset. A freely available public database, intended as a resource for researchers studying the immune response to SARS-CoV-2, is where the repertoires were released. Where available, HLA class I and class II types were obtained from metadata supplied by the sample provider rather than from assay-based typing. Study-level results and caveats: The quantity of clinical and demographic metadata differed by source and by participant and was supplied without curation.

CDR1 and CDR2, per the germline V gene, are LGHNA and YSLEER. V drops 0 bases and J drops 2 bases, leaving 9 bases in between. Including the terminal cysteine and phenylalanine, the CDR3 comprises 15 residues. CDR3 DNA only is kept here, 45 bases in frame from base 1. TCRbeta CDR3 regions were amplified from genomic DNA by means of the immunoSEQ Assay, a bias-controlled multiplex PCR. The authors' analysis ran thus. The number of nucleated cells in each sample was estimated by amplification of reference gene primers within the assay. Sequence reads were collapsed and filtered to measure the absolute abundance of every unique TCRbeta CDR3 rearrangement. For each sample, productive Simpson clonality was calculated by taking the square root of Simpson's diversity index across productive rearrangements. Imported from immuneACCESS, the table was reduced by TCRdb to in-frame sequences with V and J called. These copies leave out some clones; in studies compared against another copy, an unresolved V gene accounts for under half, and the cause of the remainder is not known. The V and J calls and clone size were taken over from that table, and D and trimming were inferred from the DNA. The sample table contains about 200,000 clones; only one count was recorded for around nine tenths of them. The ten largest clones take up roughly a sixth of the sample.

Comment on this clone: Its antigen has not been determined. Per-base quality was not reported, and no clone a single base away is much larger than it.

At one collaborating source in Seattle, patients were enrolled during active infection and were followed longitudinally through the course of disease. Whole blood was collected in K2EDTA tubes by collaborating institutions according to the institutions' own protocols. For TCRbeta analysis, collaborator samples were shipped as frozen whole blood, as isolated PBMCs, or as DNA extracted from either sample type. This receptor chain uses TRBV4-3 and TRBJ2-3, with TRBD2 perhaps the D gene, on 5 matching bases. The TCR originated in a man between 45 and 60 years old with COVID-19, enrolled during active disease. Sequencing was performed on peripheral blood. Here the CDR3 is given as CASSQEADYTDTQYF. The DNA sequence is TGCGCCAGCAGCCAAGAGGCTGACTACACAGATACGCAGTATTTT.